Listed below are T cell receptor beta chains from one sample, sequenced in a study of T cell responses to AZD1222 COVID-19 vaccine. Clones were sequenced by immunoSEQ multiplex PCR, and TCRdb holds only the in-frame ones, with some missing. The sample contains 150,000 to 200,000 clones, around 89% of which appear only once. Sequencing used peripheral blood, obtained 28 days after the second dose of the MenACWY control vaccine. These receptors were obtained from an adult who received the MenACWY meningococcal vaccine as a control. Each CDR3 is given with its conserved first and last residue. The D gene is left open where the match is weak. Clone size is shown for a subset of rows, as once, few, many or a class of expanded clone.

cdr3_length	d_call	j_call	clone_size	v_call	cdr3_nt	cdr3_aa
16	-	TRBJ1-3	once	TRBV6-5	TGTGCCAGCAGTTACGGGTCGGCAGGCCGACAAAACACCATATATTTT	CASSYGSAGRQNTIYF
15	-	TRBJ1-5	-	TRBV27	TGTGCCAGCAGTTTTGGGGGTAGGAGCAATCAGCCCCAGCATTTT	CASSFGGRSNQPQHF
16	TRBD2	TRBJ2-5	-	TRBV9	TGTGCCAGCAGTAGACTAGCGGGAGGGCCTTGGGAGACCCAGTACTTC	CASSRLAGGPWETQYF
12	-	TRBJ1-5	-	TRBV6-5	TGTGCCAGCACGGGAGGCAATCAGCCCCAGCATTTT	CASTGGNQPQHF
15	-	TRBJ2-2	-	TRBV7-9	TGTGCCAGCACCTTCGACAGACCGTCGACCGGGGAGCTGTTTTTT	CASTFDRPSTGELFF
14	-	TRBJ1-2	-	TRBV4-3	TGCGCCAGCAGCCAAGATAACACGGCTCGAGGCTACACCTTC	CASSQDNTARGYTF
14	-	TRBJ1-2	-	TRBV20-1	TGCAGTGCTAGTGGCGGAAGAGCTAACTATGGCTACACCTTC	CSASGGRANYGYTF
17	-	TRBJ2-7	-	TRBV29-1	TGCAGCGTTGAAGATAGGTTAGGGGACACCCGTGCAGCCGAGCAGTACTTC	CSVEDRLGDTRAAEQYF
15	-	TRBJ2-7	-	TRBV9	TGTGCCAGCAGCGTAGGGGGGACAACCTCAATGGAGCAGTACTTC	CASSVGGTTSMEQYF
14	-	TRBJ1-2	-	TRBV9	TGTGCCAGCAGCGGACAGGTCGCGGACTATGGCTACACCTTC	CASSGQVADYGYTF
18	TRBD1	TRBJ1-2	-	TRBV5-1	TGCGCCAGCAGCCCCAGATTGGGACCGGGACAGGGAGACTATGGCTACACCTTC	CASSPRLGPGQGDYGYTF
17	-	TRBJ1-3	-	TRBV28	TGTGCCAGCAAGTTAGGTATTCGACAGGACTCTGGAAACACCATATATTTT	CASKLGIRQDSGNTIYF
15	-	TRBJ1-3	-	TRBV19	TGTGCCAGTAGTATAAGGGAGCCCTCTGGAAACACCATATATTTT	CASSIREPSGNTIYF
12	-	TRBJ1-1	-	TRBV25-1	TGTGCCAGGCAACAGGGCGGCACTGAAGCTTTCTTT	CARQQGGTEAFF
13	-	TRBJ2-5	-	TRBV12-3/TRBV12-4	TGTGCCAGCAGTTTGGTGCTCCAAGAGACCCAGTACTTC	CASSLVLQETQYF